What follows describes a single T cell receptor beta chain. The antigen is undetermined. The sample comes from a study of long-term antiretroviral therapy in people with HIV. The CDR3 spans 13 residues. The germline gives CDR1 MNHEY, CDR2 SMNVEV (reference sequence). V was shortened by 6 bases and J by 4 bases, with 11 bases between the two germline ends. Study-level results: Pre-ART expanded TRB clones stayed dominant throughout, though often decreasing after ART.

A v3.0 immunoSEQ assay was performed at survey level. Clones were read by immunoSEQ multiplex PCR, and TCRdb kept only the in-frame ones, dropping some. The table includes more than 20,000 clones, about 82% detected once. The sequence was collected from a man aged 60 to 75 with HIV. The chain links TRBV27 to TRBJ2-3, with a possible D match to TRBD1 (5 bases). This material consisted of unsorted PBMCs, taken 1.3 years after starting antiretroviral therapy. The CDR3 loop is CASRGQGSDTQYF. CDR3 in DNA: TGTGCCAGCAGGGGGCAGGGATCAGATACGCAGTATTTT.